This T cell receptor (beta chain) was obtained from a study of T cells in Graves' hyperthyroidism and ophthalmopathy. Amplified TCR beta CDR3 regions derived from RNA transcripts. In the first-round RT-PCR of the TCR CDR3, the HTBI primer set was used. Via MiXCR, TCRdb re-called the multiplex PCR reads, giving one row per CDR3 protein. The repertoire holds over 500,000 distinct CDR3 sequences, with roughly 45% as singletons. This clonotype has at least ten counts. One end of the junction varies from germline; a read error may be responsible. Germline CDR1 SGHRS, CDR2 YFSETQ. The CDR3 covers 12 residues.

This clonotype was sampled from an adult woman with Graves' disease, either hyperthyroidism or ophthalmopathy (not recorded which). The chain joins TRBV5-1 to TRBJ2-7, with D unclear. Sequencing input: peripheral blood or thyroid tissue (not recorded which). The CDR3 here is CASSLSSYEQYF. The CDR3 nucleotides read TGTGCCAGCAGCTTGAGCTCCTACGAGCAGTACTTC.